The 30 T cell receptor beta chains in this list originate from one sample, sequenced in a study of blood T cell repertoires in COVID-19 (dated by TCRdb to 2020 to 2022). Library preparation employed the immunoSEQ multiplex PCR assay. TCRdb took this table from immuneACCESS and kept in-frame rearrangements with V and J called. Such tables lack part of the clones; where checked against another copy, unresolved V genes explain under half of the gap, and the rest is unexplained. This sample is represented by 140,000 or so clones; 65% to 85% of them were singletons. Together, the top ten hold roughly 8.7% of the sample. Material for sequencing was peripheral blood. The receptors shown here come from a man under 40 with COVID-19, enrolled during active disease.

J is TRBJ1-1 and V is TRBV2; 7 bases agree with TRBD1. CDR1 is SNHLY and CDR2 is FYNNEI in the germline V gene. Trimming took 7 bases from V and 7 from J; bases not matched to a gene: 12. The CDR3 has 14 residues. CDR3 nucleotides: TGTGCCAGCACTGAGGACAGGTTCCAGCTTGAAGCTTTCTTT. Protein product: CASTEDRFQLEAFF.

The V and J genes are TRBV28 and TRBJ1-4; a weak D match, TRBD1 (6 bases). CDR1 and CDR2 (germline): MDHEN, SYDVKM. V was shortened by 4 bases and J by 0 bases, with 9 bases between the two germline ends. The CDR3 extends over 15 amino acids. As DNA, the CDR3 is TGTGCCAGCAGTTCGACAGGTTCAACTAATGAAAAACTGTTTTTT. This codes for CASSSTGSTNEKLFF. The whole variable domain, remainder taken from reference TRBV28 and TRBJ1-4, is DVKVTQSSRYLVKRTGEKVFLECVQDMDHENMFWYRQDPGLGLRLIYFSYDVKMKEKGDIPEGYSVSREKKERFSLILESASTNQTSMYLCASSSTGSTNEKLFFGSGTQLSVL.

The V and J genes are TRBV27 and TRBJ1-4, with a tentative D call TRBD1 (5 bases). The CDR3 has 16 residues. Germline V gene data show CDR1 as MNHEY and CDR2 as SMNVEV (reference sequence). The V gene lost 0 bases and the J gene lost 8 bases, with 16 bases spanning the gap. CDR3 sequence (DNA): TGTGCCAGCAGTTTATCCTACCACAGGTTTCGCGAAAAACTGTTTTTT. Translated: CASSLSYHRFREKLFF. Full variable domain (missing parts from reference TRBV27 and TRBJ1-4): EAQVTQNPRYLITVTGKKLTVTCSQNMNHEYMSWYRQDPGLGLRQIYYSMNVEVTDKGDVPEGYKVSRKEKRNFPLILESPSPNQTSLYFCASSLSYHRFREKLFFGSGTQLSVL.

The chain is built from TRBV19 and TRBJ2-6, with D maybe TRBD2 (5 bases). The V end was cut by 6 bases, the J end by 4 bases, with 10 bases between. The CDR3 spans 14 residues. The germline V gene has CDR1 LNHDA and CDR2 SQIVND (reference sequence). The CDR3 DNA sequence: TGTGCCAGTAGCGGACTCTTGGGGGCCAACGTCCTGACTTTC. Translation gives CASSGLLGANVLTF.

The CDR3 bases are TGTGCCAGTAGTCCGACTACTCGCTTGTGGTACAATGAGCAGTTCTTC. It encodes CASSPTTRLWYNEQFF. The rearrangement links TRBV19 to TRBJ2-1; D is possibly TRBD2 (5 bases). The CDR3 contains 16 residues. Deletions cut 5 bases from V and 4 bases from J, with 18 bases between. CDR1 is LNHDA, CDR2 SQIVND, per germline (reference sequence).

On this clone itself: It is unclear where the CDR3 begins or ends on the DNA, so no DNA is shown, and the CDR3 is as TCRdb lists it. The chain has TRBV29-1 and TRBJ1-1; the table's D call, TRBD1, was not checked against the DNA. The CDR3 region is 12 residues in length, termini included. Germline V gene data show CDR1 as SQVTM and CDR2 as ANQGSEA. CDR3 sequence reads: CSVFWQNTEAFF.

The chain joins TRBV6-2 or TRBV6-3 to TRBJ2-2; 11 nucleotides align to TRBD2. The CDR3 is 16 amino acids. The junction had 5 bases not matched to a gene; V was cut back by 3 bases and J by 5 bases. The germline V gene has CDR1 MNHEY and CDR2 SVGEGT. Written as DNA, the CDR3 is TGTGCCAGCAGTTATAGCGGGAGGGCCGGGACCGGGGAGCTGTTTTTT. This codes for CASSYSGRAGTGELFF.

The CDR3 is CASLQGAGGANVLTF. The CDR3 nucleotides read TGTGCCAGTCTACAGGGGGCAGGTGGGGCCAACGTCCTGACTTTC. The chain couples TRBV19 to TRBJ2-6; TRBD1 aligns across 9 bases. The V gene's germline CDR1 is LNHDA and CDR2 SQIVND (reference sequence). The CDR3 spans 15 residues. V shed 8 bases, J shed 3 bases, and the junction held 5 bases outside the gene matches.

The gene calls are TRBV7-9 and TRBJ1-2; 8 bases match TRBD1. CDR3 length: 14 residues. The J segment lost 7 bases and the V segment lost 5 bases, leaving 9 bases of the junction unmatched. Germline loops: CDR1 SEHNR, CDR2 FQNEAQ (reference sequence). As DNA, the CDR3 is TGTGCCAGCAGCCCCGGGGCAGGGGGCCTTGGCTACACCTTC. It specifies CASSPGAGGLGYTF.

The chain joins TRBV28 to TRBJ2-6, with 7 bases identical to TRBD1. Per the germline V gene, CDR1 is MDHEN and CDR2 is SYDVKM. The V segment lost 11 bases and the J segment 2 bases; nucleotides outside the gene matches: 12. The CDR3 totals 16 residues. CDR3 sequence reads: CAATKTGSPGANVLTF. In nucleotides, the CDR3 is TGTGCCGCTACCAAGACAGGGAGCCCTGGGGCCAACGTCCTGACTTTC.

This CDR3 reads CASFSVNTEAFF. DNA of the CDR3: TGTGCCAGCTTCTCAGTTAACACTGAAGCTTTCTTT. This rearrangement joins TRBV28 to TRBJ1-1; no reliable D call. Trimming removed 8 bases at V and 2 bases at J, with 9 bases between. CDR1 and CDR2 (germline): MDHEN, SYDVKM. The CDR3 covers 12 residues. The entire variable domain, with the rest obtained from reference TRBV28 and TRBJ1-1, is as follows: DVKVTQSSRYLVKRTGEKVFLECVQDMDHENMFWYRQDPGLGLRLIYFSYDVKMKEKGDIPEGYSVSREKKERFSLILESASTNQTSMYLCASFSVNTEAFFGQGTRLTVV.

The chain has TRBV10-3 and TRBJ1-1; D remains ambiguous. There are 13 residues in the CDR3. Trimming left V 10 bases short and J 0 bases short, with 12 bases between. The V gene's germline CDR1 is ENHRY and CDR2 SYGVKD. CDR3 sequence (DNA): TGTGCCACCAATATACAGATGAACACTGAAGCTTTCTTT. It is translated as CATNIQMNTEAFF.

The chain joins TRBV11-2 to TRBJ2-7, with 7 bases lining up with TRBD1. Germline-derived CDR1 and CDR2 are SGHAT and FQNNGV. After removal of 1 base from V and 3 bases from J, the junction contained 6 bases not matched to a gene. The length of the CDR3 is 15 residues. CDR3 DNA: TGTGCCAGCAGCTTAGCCCCCGGGACAGACTACGAGCAGTACTTC. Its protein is CASSLAPGTDYEQYF.

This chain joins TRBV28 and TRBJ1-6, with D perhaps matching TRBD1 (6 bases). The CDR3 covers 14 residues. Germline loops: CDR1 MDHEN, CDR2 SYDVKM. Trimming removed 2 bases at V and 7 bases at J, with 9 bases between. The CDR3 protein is CASSLVQGNSPLHF. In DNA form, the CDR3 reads TGTGCCAGCAGTTTAGTGCAGGGGAATTCACCCCTCCACTTT.

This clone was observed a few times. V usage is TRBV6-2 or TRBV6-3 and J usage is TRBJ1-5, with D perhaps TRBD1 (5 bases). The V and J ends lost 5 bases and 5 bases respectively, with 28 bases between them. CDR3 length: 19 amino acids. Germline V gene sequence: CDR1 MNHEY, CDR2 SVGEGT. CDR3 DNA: TGTGCCAGCAGTAACCCCGGGGGGGAACGCGGGGTCCTCCATCAGCCCCAGCATTTT. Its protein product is CASSNPGGERGVLHQPQHF.

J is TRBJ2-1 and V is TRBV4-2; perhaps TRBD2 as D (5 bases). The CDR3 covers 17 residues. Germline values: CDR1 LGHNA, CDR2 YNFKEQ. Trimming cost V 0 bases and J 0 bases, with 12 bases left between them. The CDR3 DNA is TGTGCCAGCAGCCAAGATTGGACTGGGAGCTCCTACAATGAGCAGTTCTTC. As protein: CASSQDWTGSSYNEQFF.

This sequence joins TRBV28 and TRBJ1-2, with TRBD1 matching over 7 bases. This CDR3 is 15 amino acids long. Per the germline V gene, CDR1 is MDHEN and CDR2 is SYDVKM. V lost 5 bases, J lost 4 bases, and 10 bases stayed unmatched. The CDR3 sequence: CASSRNDRAGYGYTF. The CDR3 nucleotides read TGTGCCAGCAGTCGAAACGACAGGGCTGGCTATGGCTACACCTTC.

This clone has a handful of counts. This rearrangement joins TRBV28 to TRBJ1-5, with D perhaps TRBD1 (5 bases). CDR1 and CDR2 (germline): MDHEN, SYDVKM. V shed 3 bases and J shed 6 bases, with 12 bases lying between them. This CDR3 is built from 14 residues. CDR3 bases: TGTGCCAGCAGTTTGATGGGGGGGGGTCAGCCCCAGCATTTT. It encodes CASSLMGGGQPQHF.

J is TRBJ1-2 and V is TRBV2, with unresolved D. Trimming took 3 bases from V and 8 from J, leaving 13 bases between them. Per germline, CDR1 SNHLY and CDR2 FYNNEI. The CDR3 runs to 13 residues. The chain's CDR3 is CASSDSPSGGYTF. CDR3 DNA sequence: TGTGCCAGCAGTGACTCTCCCAGCGGGGGCTACACCTTC.

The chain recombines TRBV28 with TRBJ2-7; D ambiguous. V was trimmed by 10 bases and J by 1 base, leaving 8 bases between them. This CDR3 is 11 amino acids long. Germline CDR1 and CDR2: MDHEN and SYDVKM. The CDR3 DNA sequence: TGTGCCACCAAGAGTTCCTACGAGCAGTACTTC. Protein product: CATKSSYEQYF.

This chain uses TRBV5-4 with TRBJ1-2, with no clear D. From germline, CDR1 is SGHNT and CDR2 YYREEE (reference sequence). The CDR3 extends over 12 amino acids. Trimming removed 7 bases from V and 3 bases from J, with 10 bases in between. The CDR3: CASAREDYGYTF. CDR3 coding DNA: TGTGCCAGCGCTAGGGAGGACTATGGCTACACCTTC.

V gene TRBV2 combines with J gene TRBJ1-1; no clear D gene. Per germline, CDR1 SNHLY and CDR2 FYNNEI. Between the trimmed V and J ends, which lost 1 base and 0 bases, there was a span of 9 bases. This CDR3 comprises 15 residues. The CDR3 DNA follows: TGTGCCAGCAGTGAAGGGTGGCAGATGAACACTGAAGCTTTCTTT. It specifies CASSEGWQMNTEAFF.

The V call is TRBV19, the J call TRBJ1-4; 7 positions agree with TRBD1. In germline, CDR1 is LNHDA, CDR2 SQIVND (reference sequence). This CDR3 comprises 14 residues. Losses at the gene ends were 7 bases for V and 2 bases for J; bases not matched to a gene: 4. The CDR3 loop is CASKLGQTNEKLFF. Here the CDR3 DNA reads TGTGCCAGTAAGCTGGGACAGACTAATGAAAAACTGTTTTTT.

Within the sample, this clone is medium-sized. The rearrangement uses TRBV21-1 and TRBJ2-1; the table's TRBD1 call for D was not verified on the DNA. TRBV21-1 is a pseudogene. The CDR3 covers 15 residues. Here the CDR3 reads CASSIQGQGHNEQFF. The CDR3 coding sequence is TGTGCCAGCAGCATCCAGGGACAGGGCCACAATGAGCAGTTCTTC.

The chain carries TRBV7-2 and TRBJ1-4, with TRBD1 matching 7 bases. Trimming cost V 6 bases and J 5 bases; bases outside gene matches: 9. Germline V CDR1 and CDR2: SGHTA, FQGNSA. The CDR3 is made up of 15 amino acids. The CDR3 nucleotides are TGTGCCAGCAGAGATACAGGGGCGGGAAATGAAAAACTGTTTTTT. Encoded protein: CASRDTGAGNEKLFF.

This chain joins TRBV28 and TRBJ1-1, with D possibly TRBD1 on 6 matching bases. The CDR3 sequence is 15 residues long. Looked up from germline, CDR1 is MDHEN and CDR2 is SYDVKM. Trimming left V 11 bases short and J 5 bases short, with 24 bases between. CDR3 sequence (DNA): TGTGCCTGCTTCCTACAGGGAAGGGGCCAAACTGAAGCTTTCTTT. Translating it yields CACFLQGRGQTEAFF.

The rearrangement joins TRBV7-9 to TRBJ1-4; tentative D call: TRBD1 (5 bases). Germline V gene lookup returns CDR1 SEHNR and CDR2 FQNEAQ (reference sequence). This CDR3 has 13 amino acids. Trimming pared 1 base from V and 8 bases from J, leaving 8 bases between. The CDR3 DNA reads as TGTGCCAGCAGCTTAGGGGCAGGGGAAAAACTGTTTTTT. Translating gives CASSLGAGEKLFF.

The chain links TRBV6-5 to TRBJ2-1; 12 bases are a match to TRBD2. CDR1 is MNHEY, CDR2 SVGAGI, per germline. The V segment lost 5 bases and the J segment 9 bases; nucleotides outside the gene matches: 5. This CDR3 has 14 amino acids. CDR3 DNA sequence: TGTGCCAGCAGTCCTAGCGGGAGGGGCCCTGAGCAGTTCTTC. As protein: CASSPSGRGPEQFF.

The CDR3 reads CASSFQDSQFF. The CDR3 nucleotides are TGTGCCAGCAGCTTCCAAGATAGTCAGTTCTTC. The V gene is TRBV5-6, the J gene TRBJ2-1; D is unresolved. V shed 2 bases and J shed 13 bases, with 10 bases lying between them. From germline, CDR1 is SGHDT and CDR2 YYEEEE. The CDR3 is 11 residues long.

Here the CDR3 DNA reads TGCGCCAGCAGCCACCCCGGGGACAGGAGCCAAGAGACCCAGTACTTC. The encoded protein is CASSHPGDRSQETQYF. This sequence joins TRBV4-1 and TRBJ2-5, with 8 positions matching TRBD1. Germline CDR1 reads MGHRA; CDR2 reads YSYEKL. The CDR3 extends over 16 amino acids. V gave up 3 bases and J gave up 1 base; unmatched junction bases: 7.